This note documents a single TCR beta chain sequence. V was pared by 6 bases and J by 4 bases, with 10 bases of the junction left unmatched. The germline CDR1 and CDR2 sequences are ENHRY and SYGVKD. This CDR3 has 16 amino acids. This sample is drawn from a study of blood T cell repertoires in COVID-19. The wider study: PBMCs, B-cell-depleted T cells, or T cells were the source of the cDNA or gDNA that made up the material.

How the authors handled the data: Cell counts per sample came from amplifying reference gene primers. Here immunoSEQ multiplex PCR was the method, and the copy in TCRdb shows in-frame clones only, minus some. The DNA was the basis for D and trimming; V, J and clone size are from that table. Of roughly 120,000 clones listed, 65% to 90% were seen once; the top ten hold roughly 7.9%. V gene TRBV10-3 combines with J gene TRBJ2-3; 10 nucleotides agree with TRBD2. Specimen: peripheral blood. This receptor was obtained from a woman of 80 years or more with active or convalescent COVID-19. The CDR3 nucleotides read TGTGCCATCAGCGCTAGGGGTAGCGGGAGGCCAGATACGCAGTATTTT. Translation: CAISARGSGRPDTQYF.